These 31 T cell receptor beta chains were sequenced from one sample in a study of cytomegalovirus exposure and HLA in healthy donors. PCR primers comprised 60 Vbeta and 13 Jbeta primers. Data came from immunoSEQ multiplex PCR; TCRdb stores just in-frame clones and leaves some out. The top ten clones hold 1.2% of a sample with over 85,000 clones, around 68% of them seen once. The sequenced material came from PBMCs. The receptors here all came from a female donor in good health and CMV-seronegative.

The chain links TRBV7-2 to TRBJ1-1; 8 bases agree with TRBD1. The V gene's germline CDR1 is SGHTA and CDR2 FQGNSA. This CDR3 has 15 residues. The junction had 11 bases not matched to a gene; V was cut back by 3 bases and J by 8 bases. The CDR3 sequence is CASSFTPGQGGEAFF. DNA of the CDR3: TGTGCCAGCAGCTTCACTCCCGGACAGGGTGGAGAAGCTTTCTTT.

The genes are TRBV5-1 and TRBJ1-4, with 9 bases lining up with TRBD1. This CDR3 comprises 18 residues. CDR1 is SGHRS and CDR2 is YFSETQ in the germline V gene. With V trimmed by 4 bases and J by 0 bases, 10 bases remained unmatched. The CDR3 DNA reads as TGCGCCAGCAGCGCCTTCCGTACAGGGGGCGCAACTAATGAAAAACTGTTTTTT. Its translation is CASSAFRTGGATNEKLFF.

The chain has TRBV5-4 and TRBJ2-7, with a weak D call TRBD1 (6 bases). This CDR3 is built from 14 residues. Trimming left V 4 bases short and J 2 bases short, with 13 bases between. Germline CDR1 is SGHNT and CDR2 is YYREEE (reference sequence). CDR3 nucleotide sequence: TGTGCCAGCAGCGTACAGGGTTCCCCCTACGAGCAGTACTTC. It translates to CASSVQGSPYEQYF.

This clone came up many times. The rearrangement links TRBV6-4 to TRBJ2-7; a possible D gene is TRBD1 (5 bases). V gave up 8 bases and J gave up 5 bases, with 7 bases separating them. Germline values: CDR1 MRHNA, CDR2 SNTAGT. This CDR3 comprises 10 residues. The CDR3 nucleotides read TGTGCCAGCTACAGGAACGAGCAGTACTTC. Residues: CASYRNEQYF.

This sequence joins TRBV9 and TRBJ1-2; tentative D call: TRBD1 (5 bases). Germline CDR1 is SGDLS and CDR2 is YYNGEE. This CDR3 region has 11 residues. Trimming shortened V by 7 bases and J by 6 bases, and 10 bases separated the two germline ends. CDR3 in DNA: TGTGCCAGCGACCGGGGGGATGGCTACACCTTC. Translating it yields CASDRGDGYTF.

Concerning this clone itself: A read error may account for a junction end that differs from germline. The chain employs TRBV4-2 and TRBJ2-7; 7 bases match TRBD2. CDR3 length equals 17 residues. Looked up from germline, CDR1 is LGHNA and CDR2 is YNFKEQ. CDR3 sequence: CVSSQDGGGAGSDEQYF. The CDR3 region has the DNA TGTGTCAGCAGCCAAGATGGAGGTGGAGCGGGATCGGACGAGCAGTACTTC.

This clone was seen only once. J is TRBJ1-5 and V is TRBV18, with D hard to call. Germline V CDR1 and CDR2: KGHSH, LQKENI. The CDR3 contains 14 residues. V was cut by 3 bases and J by 0 bases, with 6 bases left in between. CDR3 in amino acids: CASSPTYSNQPQHF. CDR3 DNA: TGTGCCAGCTCACCCACCTATAGCAATCAGCCCCAGCATTTT.

This clone rates as medium-sized. The identical CDR3 is also encoded by other nucleotide sequences in the sample. The chain employs TRBV5-6 and TRBJ2-1; D is unresolved. Trimming took 0 bases from V and 5 from J, leaving 6 bases between them. The CDR3 spans 13 residues. Germline values: CDR1 SGHDT, CDR2 YYEEEE. CDR3 protein: CASSLGVDNEQFF. The CDR3 bases are TGTGCCAGCAGCTTGGGAGTTGACAATGAGCAGTTCTTC.

Details on this clone: Other nucleotide sequences in the sample specify the same CDR3. The J gene is TRBJ1-1, the V gene TRBV6-5; the D is unclear. V lost 5 bases and J 2 bases, leaving 12 bases between the germline ends. Germline values: CDR1 MNHEY, CDR2 SVGAGI. This CDR3 comprises 14 residues. CDR3 amino acids: CASSSPRGNTEAFF. The CDR3 coding sequence is TGTGCCAGCAGTAGTCCACGAGGAAACACTGAAGCTTTCTTT.

The V call is TRBV4-3, the J call TRBJ2-2; TRBD2 is a possible D gene (5 bases). This CDR3 region has 18 residues. Per germline, CDR1 LGHNA and CDR2 YSLEER. V was pared by 1 base and J by 2 bases, with 17 bases between. The CDR3 coding sequence is TGCGCCAGCAGCCAAGGGTTCGGCGGGCCTCCCAACACCGGGGAGCTGTTTTTT. Translation gives CASSQGFGGPPNTGELFF.

This clone has just one count. V gene TRBV30 combines with J gene TRBJ2-3, with D possibly being TRBD2 (7 bases). The V and J ends lost 2 bases and 5 bases respectively, with 20 bases between them. CDR1 and CDR2 (germline): GTSNPN, SVGIG (reference sequence). There are 16 residues in the CDR3. CDR3: CAWSWGGAGVGDTQYF. The CDR3 region has the DNA TGTGCCTGGAGTTGGGGGGGCGCGGGCGTTGGAGATACGCAGTATTTT.

This chain joins TRBV6-5 and TRBJ1-6; 11 nucleotides line up with TRBD1. V shed 3 bases, J shed 5 bases, and the junction held 3 bases outside the gene matches. The CDR3 sequence is 16 residues long. In germline, CDR1 is MNHEY, CDR2 SVGAGI. This CDR3 reads CASSYGQGADNSPLHF. CDR3 in DNA: TGTGCCAGCAGTTATGGACAGGGGGCCGATAATTCACCCCTCCACTTT.

The V gene is TRBV7-8, the J gene TRBJ2-7; D unclear. Germline V CDR1 and CDR2: SGHVS, FQNEAQ. The V gene lost 8 bases and the J gene lost 6 bases, with 17 bases spanning the gap. This CDR3 has 13 residues. DNA of the CDR3: TGTGCCAGCTCCCTAACCCAGGTCTCCGAGCAGTACTTC. Protein: CASSLTQVSEQYF.

The chain recombines TRBV5-6 with TRBJ2-3; tentatively, D is TRBD1 (6 bases). The ends were cut back, 0 bases at V and 8 bases at J, with 13 bases in the middle. From germline, CDR1 is SGHDT and CDR2 YYEEEE. This CDR3 region has 14 residues. CDR3 bases: TGTGCCAGCAGCTTGGTGTCCCTACAGGGTACGCAGTATTTT. Amino acids: CASSLVSLQGTQYF.

This chain links TRBV30 with TRBJ1-2, with a weak D call TRBD1 (5 bases). This CDR3 has 14 residues. The germline V gene encodes CDR1 GTSNPN and CDR2 SVGIG (reference sequence). V dropped 2 bases and J dropped 6 bases, with 16 bases sitting between them. The CDR3 DNA reads as TGTGCCTGGAGTCTAGGGGTCAGACACGATGGCTACACCTTC. Amino acid sequence: CAWSLGVRHDGYTF.

The CDR3 region is CASSQEGGNRRTDTQYF. The CDR3, as DNA: TGTGCCAGCAGCCAAGAAGGAGGCAATAGACGCACAGATACGCAGTATTTT. The chain links TRBV4-2 to TRBJ2-3, with a weak D call TRBD2 (5 bases). Germline lookup yields CDR1 LGHNA and CDR2 YNFKEQ. The CDR3 totals 17 residues. Trimming cost V 0 bases and J 1 base, with 14 bases left between them.

CDR3 amino acids: CASSAIAGGWGTQYF. CDR3 DNA sequence: TGTGCCAGCAGTGCGATAGCGGGGGGCTGGGGGACCCAGTACTTC. J is TRBJ2-5 and V is TRBV28, with 10 bases fitting TRBD2. This CDR3 has 15 amino acids. V was pared by 5 bases and J by 7 bases, with 10 bases of the junction left unmatched. CDR1 is MDHEN and CDR2 is SYDVKM in the germline V gene.

The chain couples TRBV5-1 to TRBJ1-1; the match to TRBD1 covers 12 bases. Germline V lookup: CDR1 SGHRS, CDR2 YFSETQ. V was pared by 4 bases and J by 3 bases, with 4 bases of the junction left unmatched. The CDR3 length is 15 residues. The CDR3 DNA is TGCGCCAGCAGCGTGGGGACAGGGGGCTACACTGAAGCTTTCTTT. It codes for CASSVGTGGYTEAFF.

This clone was seen a few times. The chain is built from TRBV5-4 and TRBJ1-1; a possible D gene is TRBD1 (5 bases). Trimming cost V 4 bases and J 4 bases, with 17 bases left between them. CDR3 length: 15 amino acids. Germline CDR1 and CDR2: SGHNT and YYREEE (reference sequence). The CDR3 DNA reads TGTGCCAGCAGCACGCTGACAGACTGGTTCACTGAAGCTTTCTTT. It yields the protein CASSTLTDWFTEAFF. The full variable domain, its missing parts supplied by reference TRBV5-4 and TRBJ1-1, is ETGVTQSPTHLIKTRGQQVTLRCSSQSGHNTVSWYQQALGQGPQFIFQYYREEENGRGNFPPRFSGLQFPNYSSELNVNALELDDSALYLCASSTLTDWFTEAFFGQGTRLTVV.

This rearrangement joins TRBV7-9 to TRBJ2-2; D may be TRBD1 (6 bases). Germline CDR1 and CDR2: SEHNR and FQNEAQ (reference sequence). The CDR3 runs 15 residues. Trimming left V 0 bases short and J 8 bases short, with 13 bases between. The CDR3 loop is CASSLAVSGVGELFF. In nucleotides, the CDR3 is TGTGCCAGCAGCTTAGCGGTTTCAGGGGTAGGGGAGCTGTTTTTT. Based on the CDR3 plus reference TRBV7-9 and TRBJ2-2, the full variable domain is DTGVSQNPRHKITKRGQNVTFRCDPISEHNRLYWYRQTLGQGPEFLTYFQNEAQLEKSRLLSDRFSAERPKGSFSTLEIQRTEQGDSAMYLCASSLAVSGVGELFFGEGSRLTVL.

The chain is built from TRBV6-5 and TRBJ2-7; D gene uncertain. CDR1 is MNHEY and CDR2 is SVGAGI in the germline V gene. Trimming removed 4 bases from V and 2 bases from J, with 15 bases in between. The CDR3 covers 15 residues. CDR3 sequence (DNA): TGTGCCAGCAGTTCAGAAAGTATACCCACCTACGAGCAGTACTTC. It yields the protein CASSSESIPTYEQYF.

This chain joins TRBV28 and TRBJ2-7; the match to TRBD2 covers 7 bases. Germline V gene lookup returns CDR1 MDHEN and CDR2 SYDVKM. CDR3 length: 15 residues. V was clipped by 5 bases and J by 0 bases; unmatched bases: 7. CDR3 region: CASSPGLPFSYEQYF. The CDR3 bases are TGTGCCAGCAGTCCGGGACTACCCTTCTCCTACGAGCAGTACTTC.

The rearrangement joins TRBV19 to TRBJ1-5; D might be TRBD1 (5 bases). The CDR3 loop spans 13 amino acids. The germline CDR1 and CDR2 sequences are LNHDA and SQIVND (reference sequence). Between the trimmed V and J ends, which lost 5 bases and 9 bases, there was a span of 14 bases. The CDR3 spells CASSLQGSWPQHF. CDR3 in DNA: TGTGCCAGTAGTTTGCAGGGCTCGTGGCCCCAGCATTTT.

There are a few counts of this clone. This rearrangement joins TRBV29-1 to TRBJ1-2; 7 bases line up with TRBD1. CDR1 is SQVTM, CDR2 ANQGSEA, per germline. The V segment lost 4 bases and the J segment 4 bases; nucleotides outside the gene matches: 6. The CDR3 totals 13 residues. The CDR3 DNA is TGCAGCGTTGTGGGCAGGGGGGCCTATGGCTACACCTTC. Translated, it gives CSVVGRGAYGYTF.

CDR3 sequence reads: CASSSPGQGNSPLHF. The CDR3 region has the DNA TGTGCCAGCAGTTCCCCGGGACAGGGTAATTCACCCCTCCACTTT. The J gene is TRBJ1-6, the V gene TRBV6-5, with 9 bases identical to TRBD1. Looked up from germline, CDR1 is MNHEY and CDR2 is SVGAGI. V lost 4 bases to trimming and J lost 6 bases; unmatched junction nucleotides: 4. The CDR3 runs 15 residues.

This clone appeared once. This chain connects TRBV4-3 to TRBJ2-2, with a weak D call TRBD1 (6 bases). The CDR3 extends over 15 amino acids. CDR1 and CDR2 (germline): LGHNA, YSLEER. The V end lost 1 base, the J end lost 1 base, and 7 bases lay between the germline ends. The CDR3 DNA sequence: TGCGCCAGCAGCCAAGTACAGGGGAACACCGGGGAGCTGTTTTTT. Amino acids: CASSQVQGNTGELFF.

V and J are TRBV11-2 and TRBJ1-1; no clear D gene. The CDR3 loop spans 14 amino acids. Trimming removed 2 bases from V and 11 bases from J, with 18 bases in between. From germline, CDR1 is SGHAT and CDR2 FQNNGV. In DNA, the CDR3 is TGTGCCAGCAGCTTAAGAAGGGCCAATTCGGGGGCTTTCTTT. The encoded protein is CASSLRRANSGAFF. Complete variable domain (other parts from reference TRBV11-2 and TRBJ1-1): EAGVAQSPRYKIIEKRQSVAFWCNPISGHATLYWYQQILGQGPKLLIQFQNNGVVDDSQLPKDRFSAERLKGVDSTLKIQPAKLEDSAVYLCASSLRRANSGAFFGQGTRLTVV.

The gene calls are TRBV7-8 and TRBJ2-5, with D perhaps matching TRBD2 (5 bases). Per the germline V gene, CDR1 is SGHVS and CDR2 is FQNEAQ. This CDR3 comprises 12 residues. V was cut by 6 bases and J by 2 bases, with 7 bases left in between. CDR3 region: CASSPGQETQYF. CDR3 bases: TGTGCCAGCAGTCCGGGGCAAGAGACCCAGTACTTC.

Here the CDR3 reads CASSAGTGPYEQYF. The CDR3 DNA reads as TGTGCCAGCAGTGCCGGGACAGGGCCCTACGAGCAGTACTTC. This rearrangement joins TRBV25-1 to TRBJ2-7, with 9 nucleotides matching TRBD1. Germline V lookup: CDR1 MGHDK, CDR2 SYGVNS. The CDR3 runs to 14 residues. J lost 2 bases, V lost 4 bases, and 3 bases had no gene match.

The V and J genes are TRBV5-1 and TRBJ2-5; D may be TRBD1 (6 bases). Germline V CDR1 and CDR2: SGHRS, YFSETQ. This CDR3 region has 12 residues. With 5 bases removed from V and 5 bases from J, the gap between germline ends came to 10 bases. CDR3 sequence (DNA): TGCGCCAGCAGGTCACAGGGCGAGACCCAGTACTTC. This gives the protein CASRSQGETQYF.

Here the CDR3 reads CASSETSGRATWQTQYF. DNA of the CDR3: TGTGCCAGCAGTGAAACTAGCGGGAGGGCCACGTGGCAGACCCAGTACTTC. V gene TRBV2 combines with J gene TRBJ2-5; 13 bases fit TRBD2. CDR1 is SNHLY, CDR2 FYNNEI, per germline. Unmatched junction bases numbered 9, after V lost 2 bases and J lost 6 bases. There are 17 residues in the CDR3.